The entry that follows covers one T cell receptor (beta chain) sequence. This entry belongs to a study of blood T cell repertoires in COVID-19. Background on the study: The origin of the acute and convalescent COVID-19 samples was the United States, Italy and Spain. PBMCs, B-cell-depleted T cells, or T cells provided the cDNA or gDNA that made up the material.

In terms of age and location, participants ranged from about 18 to 100 years and lived in about 25 US areas. Original methodology: Amplified reference gene primers provided the basis for estimating nucleated cell counts. Libraries were prepared by immunoSEQ multiplex PCR; TCRdb keeps only in-frame clonotypes and omits some of them. V and J calls and clone size are copied from that table; D and trimming were computed from the DNA. The sample carries 470,000 or so clones, approximately 90% recorded once. The CDR3 spans 14 residues. V gave up 2 bases and J gave up 6 bases, with 14 bases separating them. The germline gives CDR1 SGHAT, CDR2 FQNNGV.

The source material was PBMCs or T cells enriched from blood (not recorded which). This chain uses TRBV11-2 with TRBJ2-7, with unresolved D. The sequence was obtained from a young woman with acute COVID-19. The CDR3 sequence: CASSLIRQVGEQYF. DNA of the CDR3: TGTGCCAGCAGCTTAATCCGCCAGGTCGGCGAGCAGTACTTC. The entire variable domain, with the rest obtained from reference TRBV11-2 and TRBJ2-7, is as follows: EAGVAQSPRYKIIEKRQSVAFWCNPISGHATLYWYQQILGQGPKLLIQFQNNGVVDDSQLPKDRFSAERLKGVDSTLKIQPAKLEDSAVYLCASSLIRQVGEQYFGPGTRLTVT.